The rows below give T cell receptor beta chains drawn from one sample of a study of cytomegalovirus exposure and HLA in healthy donors. Repertoires were generated with immunoSEQ multiplex PCR, while TCRdb's copy carries only in-frame clones and drops some. This table has about 160,000 clones, about 74% appearing once. Sequenced input: PBMCs. These receptors were obtained from a man aged 35 to 55 in good health and CMV-seropositive. The CDR3 runs from the conserved cysteine through the conserved F or W. A D gene is named only where the DNA matches it firmly. Size is omitted from some rows. Given values are once, few, many or a class for expanded clones.

d_call	j_call	clone_size	v_call	cdr3_aa	cdr3_nt
TRBD2	TRBJ2-3	.	TRBV27	CASSLRLAGVDTQYF	TGTGCCAGCAGTTTGAGGCTAGCGGGAGTAGATACGCAGTATTTT
.	TRBJ1-1	.	TRBV28	CATARGFSTEAFF	TGTGCCACCGCACGGGGTTTTAGCACTGAAGCTTTCTTT
TRBD1	TRBJ1-5	.	TRBV19	CASSQDRGPQHF	TGTGCCAGTAGTCAAGACAGGGGGCCCCAGCATTTT
.	TRBJ2-5	.	TRBV9	CASSTGGSLETQYF	TGTGCCAGCAGCACCGGGGGATCTTTGGAGACCCAGTACTTC
TRBD1	TRBJ1-5	.	TRBV28	CASSRPGQGARGDQPQHF	TGTGCCAGCAGTCGACCGGGACAGGGGGCTCGGGGCGATCAGCCCCAGCATTTT
.	TRBJ1-1	.	TRBV12-5	CASAPGVNTEAFF	TGTGCTAGTGCCCCGGGGGTGAACACTGAAGCTTTCTTT
TRBD2	TRBJ2-1	.	TRBV7-8	CASRMTSVYNEQFF	TGTGCCAGCAGAATGACTAGCGTGTACAATGAGCAGTTCTTC
TRBD1	TRBJ1-2	.	TRBV7-9	CASSVTRDSYGYTF	TGTGCCAGCAGCGTGACCCGGGACAGCTATGGCTACACCTTC
TRBD2	TRBJ2-2	.	TRBV29-1	CSVISGRASAGELFF	TGCAGCGTCATTAGCGGGAGGGCCTCGGCCGGGGAGCTGTTTTTT
.	TRBJ2-1	.	TRBV2	CARSSSYNEQFF	TGTGCCAGATCGAGCTCCTACAATGAGCAGTTCTTC
.	TRBJ1-6	.	TRBV7-3	CASSLSRDSPLHF	TGTGCCAGCAGCTTAAGTCGGGATTCACCCCTCCACTTT
.	TRBJ2-1	.	TRBV7-6	CASSLGADEQFF	TGTGCCAGCAGCTTAGGGGCAGATGAGCAGTTCTTC
.	TRBJ1-1	.	TRBV5-1	CASSLGWTAMNTEAFF	TGCGCCAGCAGCTTGGGGTGGACAGCCATGAACACTGAAGCTTTCTTT
TRBD2	TRBJ2-7	.	TRBV28	CASSLWASGSLSYEQYF	TGTGCCAGCAGTTTATGGGCTAGCGGGAGTCTTTCCTACGAGCAGTACTTC
.	TRBJ2-7	few	TRBV10-2	CASSDGPSGQDEQYF	TGCGCCAGCAGTGATGGTCCAAGCGGGCAGGACGAGCAGTACTTC
.	TRBJ2-5	.	TRBV10-1	CASSEPGHKKETQYF	TGCGCCAGCAGTGAGCCGGGACACAAGAAAGAGACCCAGTACTTC
.	TRBJ2-3	.	TRBV5-1	CATSSQIENTQYF	TGCGCCACCTCTAGTCAGATAGAAAATACGCAGTATTTT
TRBD2	TRBJ2-3	.	TRBV11-2	CASSMGTSGGSTDTQYF	TGTGCCAGCAGCATGGGGACTAGCGGGGGGAGCACAGATACGCAGTATTTT
.	TRBJ1-2	medium-sized	TRBV19	CASSLTGPVLYGYTF	TGTGCCAGTAGTCTAACAGGGCCAGTTCTCTATGGCTACACCTTC
.	TRBJ2-2	.	TRBV15	CATSRPDRGAGELFF	TGTGCCACCAGCAGACCGGATAGGGGTGCCGGGGAGCTGTTTTTT
TRBD2	TRBJ2-3	.	TRBV5-5	CASSLSALANTDTQYF	TGTGCCAGCAGCTTAAGTGCACTAGCGAACACAGATACGCAGTATTTT
TRBD1	TRBJ2-5	.	TRBV6-1	CASSEFDRVNGEQYF	TGTGCCAGCAGTGAATTCGACAGGGTAAACGGTGAGCAGTACTTC
TRBD2	TRBJ2-7	.	TRBV11-2	CASSLTGGFYEQYF	TGTGCCAGCAGCTTAACGGGAGGTTTCTACGAGCAGTACTTC
.	TRBJ1-1	.	TRBV5-5	CASSFPGRTGTEAFF	TGTGCCAGCAGCTTTCCGGGGAGAACGGGCACTGAAGCTTTCTTT
.	TRBJ1-1	few	TRBV28	CASSSYRVVSTEAFF	TGTGCCAGCAGTTCTTACAGGGTGGTAAGCACTGAAGCTTTCTTT
TRBD1	TRBJ1-6	.	TRBV2	CASSKGQGNNSPLHF	TGTGCCAGCAGTAAAGGACAGGGGAATAATTCACCCCTCCACTTT
.	TRBJ1-1	.	TRBV27	CASSFGGSNEAFF	TGTGCCAGCAGTTTTGGGGGGAGTAATGAAGCTTTCTTT
TRBD1	TRBJ2-6	few	TRBV11-2	CASSSNRGRLFGANVLTF	TGTGCCAGCAGCAGCAACAGGGGGCGATTGTTTGGGGCCAACGTCCTGACTTTC
.	TRBJ2-7	.	TRBV5-6	CASSLGVTEFYEQYF	TGTGCCAGCAGCTTGGGGGTGACAGAATTCTACGAGCAGTACTTC
.	TRBJ2-5	.	TRBV4-1	CASSQEPGRQGGQTQYF	TGCGCCAGCAGCCAAGAACCAGGGCGGCAGGGCGGCCAGACCCAGTACTTC
TRBD1	TRBJ2-1	.	TRBV4-3	CASSQEQTGGYNEQFF	TGCGCCAGCAGCCAAGAACAGACAGGGGGTTACAATGAGCAGTTCTTC
.	TRBJ2-1	once	TRBV5-1	CASSLFEAGEQFF	TGCGCCAGCAGCTTGTTTGAAGCGGGTGAGCAGTTCTTC
TRBD2	TRBJ2-2	.	TRBV27	CASSFLAGTGELFF	TGTGCCAGCAGTTTTCTAGCGGGAACCGGGGAGCTGTTTTTT
TRBD1	TRBJ1-1	.	TRBV28	CASGLQLGGQRRRAFF	TGTGCCTCCGGGCTCCAATTGGGGGGACAGCGGCGGAGAGCTTTCTTT
TRBD2	TRBJ2-2	.	TRBV27	CASSFWVGGVNTGELFF	TGTGCCAGCAGTTTCTGGGTCGGGGGGGTGAACACCGGGGAGCTGTTTTTT
.	TRBJ2-5	.	TRBV19	CASSISPAIGETQYF	TGTGCCAGTAGTATATCCCCCGCCATCGGGGAGACCCAGTACTTC
TRBD2	TRBJ2-7	.	TRBV5-4	CASSLILAGGENEQYF	TGTGCCAGCAGCTTGATTCTAGCGGGAGGAGAGAACGAGCAGTACTTC
TRBD1	TRBJ1-2	.	TRBV15	CATSRDFQGAKGNF	TGTGCCACCAGCAGAGATTTCCAGGGGGCCAAGGGAAACTTC
.	TRBJ1-6	.	TRBV7-2	CASSAQGRVNSPLHF	TGTGCCAGCAGCGCACAGGGTAGAGTGAATTCACCCCTCCACTTT
TRBD2	TRBJ2-1	.	TRBV11-3	CASSLEGGGPQFF	TGTGCCAGCAGCTTAGAGGGGGGGGGTCCCCAGTTCTTC
TRBD2	TRBJ2-3	.	TRBV28	CASGPPREVYHTQYF	TGTGCCAGCGGCCCCCCGCGGGAGGTCTACCACACGCAGTATTTT
TRBD2	TRBJ2-5	.	TRBV7-9	CASSLVGGQETQYF	TGTGCCAGCAGCTTAGTGGGAGGGCAAGAGACCCAGTACTTC
TRBD1	TRBJ2-1	.	TRBV6-5	CASSHRGTSYNEQFF	TGTGCCAGCAGCCACAGGGGAACCTCCTACAATGAGCAGTTCTTC
TRBD2	TRBJ2-7	.	TRBV19	CASCQRSGGSEQYF	TGTGCCAGCTGTCAACGTAGCGGGGGCTCCGAGCAGTACTTC
TRBD1	TRBJ2-1	.	TRBV7-6	CASSPDRGFNEQFF	TGTGCCAGCAGCCCGGACAGGGGATTCAATGAGCAGTTCTTC
.	TRBJ1-5	.	TRBV7-9	CASSSIQGKRYSNQPQHF	TGTGCCAGCAGTAGCATCCAGGGGAAGAGGTATAGCAATCAGCCCCAGCATTTT
.	TRBJ2-1	.	TRBV27	CASSRSGNEQFF	TGTGCCAGCAGCCGGTCTGGCAATGAGCAGTTCTTC
TRBD1	TRBJ1-2	once	TRBV5-4	CASSQYRGFDGYTF	TGTGCCAGCAGCCAATACAGGGGTTTTGACGGCTACACCTTC